This T cell receptor (beta chain) was captured in a study of cytomegalovirus exposure and HLA in healthy donors. Across the whole study: Earlier sequencing of around 190 million T cells yielded about 120 million unique TCR beta sequences. Notes on the study in general: As was reported, the classifier diagnosed cytomegalovirus status with high specificity and sensitivity. For presence/absence analyses, sequencing depth was assumed to be roughly uniform across donors. TCR beta V- and J-gene trimming, according to a later analysis, was linked to a missense DCLRE1C variant.

Germline loops: CDR1 SGDLS, CDR2 YYNGEE. The CDR3 length is 14 residues. V lost 3 bases and J lost 5; bases outside the gene matches: 5. As for this clone: Its matching antigen is unknown.

In the PCR, 60 Vbeta and 13 Jbeta primers were used. Profiling relied on immunoSEQ multiplex PCR, and the TCRdb table lists in-frame clones only, not all of them. The sample lists around 67,000 clones, 55% to 80% occurring once. The J gene is TRBJ2-1, the V gene TRBV9, with 7 bases fitting TRBD1. Sequencing was performed on PBMCs. This TCR was recovered from a woman between 45 and 60 years old in good health and CMV-seronegative. The CDR3 region has the DNA TGTGCCAGCAGCGCTTGGACAGGAAACAATGAGCAGTTCTTC. Its protein is CASSAWTGNNEQFF.